The source of this TCR beta chain is a study of vaccination effects on CD4 cells after COVID-19. A word on this clone: The antigen remains unidentified.

Looked up from germline, CDR1 is MNHNY and CDR2 is SVGAGI (reference sequence). The CDR3 loop spans 16 amino acids. V was clipped by 7 bases and J by 5 bases; unmatched bases: 5. Researchers isolated CD4+ T cells once roughly nine days of culture had elapsed. Vaccination of participants consisted of two doses of either the BNT162b2 or mRNA-1273 vaccine. None of these healthy vaccinees had been infected with SARS-CoV-2 before vaccination. A half-volume exchange with IL-2 medium occurred on days 3 and 7. Repertoires were generated with immunoSEQ multiplex PCR, while TCRdb's copy carries only in-frame clones and drops some. Of about 40,000 clones listed, around 66% are singletons.

Material: CD4+ T cells from PBMCs cultured without peptide, obtained after COVID-19 vaccination. The J gene is TRBJ2-4, the V gene TRBV6-6; 16 bases map to TRBD2. This clonotype was sampled from a human donor who received a COVID-19 vaccine. CDR3 coding DNA: TGTGCCAGCACCGGGACTAGCGGGGGGGCCCAAAACATTCAGTACTTC. Translating it yields CASTGTSGGAQNIQYF.